This T cell receptor (beta chain) was sequenced in a study of circulating and synovial CD4+ cells in juvenile arthritis. Regarding the study as a whole: Circulating pathogenic-like lymphocytes shared a substantially higher fraction of CDR3 sequences with synovium than bulk blood.

Sequenced samples came from active juvenile idiopathic arthritis patients. This clone was detected once. Its antigen remains unknown. Only in-frame clones appear in the TCRdb table, and some are missing; sequencing was by immunoSEQ multiplex PCR. Of fewer than 40,000 clones listed, about 95% are singletons. Material for sequencing was CD4+ T cells from blood. The sequence was collected from a human donor with juvenile idiopathic arthritis.

CDR3 coding DNA: TGTGCCAGCAGCAAGACTAGCGGCCGCACAGATACGCAGTATTTT. Encoded protein: CASSKTSGRTDTQYF. This chain uses TRBV28 with TRBJ2-3, with 9 bases matching TRBD2. Germline V lookup: CDR1 MDHEN, CDR2 SYDVKM. The CDR3 is made up of 15 amino acids. The trim removed 6 bases at V and 1 base at J, leaving 5 bases unmatched.